The rows below give T cell receptor beta chains drawn from one sample of a study of T-cell memory formation after mild COVID-19. TCRdb reanalysed the 5' RACE reads using MiXCR and keeps one entry per CDR3 protein. The sample includes roughly 190,000 distinct CDR3 sequences, more than 25% of them seen just once. The sequenced material came from PBMCs or a T cell subset sorted from them (not recorded which). The receptor source for this set is an adult woman who had mild COVID-19 (a few samples of this study predate the infection). Cell type and time point are not known. Each CDR3 is given with its conserved first and last residue. Fields, in order: D gene, clone size, V gene, J gene, CDR3 protein, CDR3 DNA. The D gene is left open where the match is weak. A clone size is listed for some rows: how often the clone was seen (once, few, many), or a class if it is expanded.

NA	NA	TRBV2	TRBJ1-2	CASSVQANYGYTF	TGTGCCAGCAGTGTCCAGGCTAACTATGGCTACACCTTC
NA	few	TRBV7-7	TRBJ2-7	CASSPAEGFYEQYF	TGTGCTAGCAGCCCCGCAGAGGGCTTCTACGAGCAGTACTTC
NA	NA	TRBV7-9	TRBJ1-1	CASSLGVSNTEAFF	TGTGCCAGCAGCTTAGGGGTTTCTAACACTGAAGCTTTCTTT
NA	NA	TRBV7-9	TRBJ1-2	CASSGSTRGGQGYGYTF	TGTGCCAGCAGCGGCAGCACGCGAGGCGGGCAAGGCTATGGCTACACCTTC
NA	NA	TRBV7-9	TRBJ2-2	CASSLGQINTGELFF	TGTGCCAGCAGCTTAGGACAGATAAACACCGGGGAGCTGTTTTTT
TRBD1	NA	TRBV12-3/TRBV12-4	TRBJ1-5	CASSLAGQGNQPQHF	TGTGCCAGCAGTTTAGCGGGACAGGGGAATCAGCCCCAGCATTTT
NA	NA	TRBV4-1	TRBJ2-7	CASSHRQDSYEQYF	TGCGCCAGCAGCCATAGACAGGACTCCTACGAGCAGTACTTC
TRBD1	few	TRBV7-3	TRBJ1-1	CASSAPPGGAFF	TGTGCCAGCAGCGCCCCCCCAGGGGGAGCTTTCTTT
NA	NA	TRBV30	TRBJ2-3	CAWSVRNTDTQYF	TGTGCCTGGAGTGTACGAAACACAGATACGCAGTATTTT
TRBD2	NA	TRBV20-1	TRBJ2-7	CSAALAGESYEQYF	TGCAGTGCCGCTTTAGCGGGGGAGTCATACGAGCAGTACTTC
NA	few	TRBV4-1	TRBJ2-5	CASSQGLGTEQETQYF	TGCGCCAGCAGCCAGGGACTCGGGACGGAACAAGAGACCCAGTACTTC
NA	NA	TRBV6-5	TRBJ1-1	CASSYGDSRSTEAFF	TGTGCCAGCAGTTACGGGGACTCCAGGAGCACTGAAGCTTTCTTT
TRBD2	NA	TRBV5-5	TRBJ2-5	CASSFGELAGRETQYF	TGTGCCAGCAGCTTTGGTGAACTAGCGGGAAGAGAGACCCAGTACTTC
TRBD1	NA	TRBV15	TRBJ1-2	CATSRGTGGLNGYTF	TGTGCCACCAGCAGAGGTACAGGGGGCCTTAATGGCTACACCTTC
NA	few	TRBV19	TRBJ2-7	CASRGDGSYEQYF	TGTGCCAGTAGGGGGGACGGATCCTACGAGCAGTACTTC
NA	NA	TRBV3-1	TRBJ2-2	CASSQEGDTGELFF	TGTGCCAGCAGCCAAGAAGGGGACACCGGGGAGCTGTTTTTT
NA	NA	TRBV11-2	TRBJ2-2	CASSFMQVSGELFF	TGTGCCAGCAGCTTTATGCAGGTCTCCGGGGAGCTGTTTTTT
NA	NA	TRBV29-1	TRBJ1-2	CSVHDLPWGYTF	TGCAGCGTTCATGACCTACCGTGGGGCTACACCTTC
TRBD2	NA	TRBV29-1	TRBJ2-5	CSVGLAGRGETQYF	TGCAGCGTTGGACTAGCGGGGAGAGGAGAGACCCAGTACTTC
NA	NA	TRBV5-1	TRBJ2-7	CASSRLIGGSYEQYF	TGCGCCAGCAGCCGCTTAATCGGGGGATCCTACGAGCAGTACTTC
NA	few	TRBV7-9	TRBJ2-7	CASSFGQEQYF	TGTGCCAGCAGCTTCGGACAGGAGCAGTACTTC
TRBD1	few	TRBV7-9	TRBJ2-7	CASSPGQGLNEQYF	TGTGCCAGCAGCCCGGGACAGGGATTGAACGAGCAGTACTTC
NA	few	TRBV20-1	TRBJ1-1	CSARDYVTIQNTEAFF	TGCAGTGCTAGAGATTATGTTACAATACAAAACACTGAAGCTTTCTTT
NA	few	TRBV19	TRBJ2-1	CASMGGPYNEQFF	TGTGCCAGTATGGGCGGGCCATACAATGAGCAGTTCTTC
NA	few	TRBV2	TRBJ1-1	CASRTARSLTEAFF	TGTGCCAGCAGAACAGCCAGAAGCTTAACTGAAGCTTTCTTT
NA	few	TRBV10-2	TRBJ2-2	CASWRQLDTGELFF	TGCGCCAGCTGGAGACAGTTAGACACCGGGGAGCTGTTTTTT
NA	NA	TRBV7-3	TRBJ2-1	CASSPEGPYNEQFF	TGTGCCAGCAGCCCCGAGGGCCCCTACAATGAGCAGTTCTTC
NA	few	TRBV12-1	TRBJ1-2	CASSAQGPEPPMGYGYTF	TGTGCCAGCAGCGCCCAGGGGCCGGAGCCACCCATGGGATATGGCTACACCTTC
NA	few	TRBV29-1	TRBJ2-5	CSVGQAQETQYF	TGCAGCGTTGGACAGGCCCAAGAGACCCAGTACTTC
TRBD1	few	TRBV12-3/TRBV12-4	TRBJ2-7	CASSFGQGSYEQYF	TGTGCCAGCAGTTTCGGACAGGGATCCTACGAGCAGTACTTC
NA	NA	TRBV4-3	TRBJ2-7	CASSQVQGGYEQYF	TGCGCCAGCAGCCAAGTCCAGGGCGGGTACGAGCAGTACTTC
NA	NA	TRBV30	TRBJ1-5	CAWSVRGSYSNQPQHF	TGTGCCTGGAGTGTGAGGGGCTCCTATAGCAATCAGCCCCAGCATTTT
TRBD2	NA	TRBV12-3/TRBV12-4	TRBJ2-7	CASRGTSGSYEQYF	TGTGCCAGCAGGGGGACTAGCGGCTCCTACGAGCAGTACTTC
NA	NA	TRBV7-2	TRBJ1-2	CASSSWDGASGYTF	TGTGCCAGCAGCTCCTGGGACGGAGCGTCTGGCTACACCTTC
NA	few	TRBV12-3/TRBV12-4	TRBJ1-6	CASSQGSPLHF	TGTGCCAGCAGTCAGGGCTCACCCCTCCACTTT
TRBD2	NA	TRBV20-1	TRBJ2-7	CSAKEAGGINYYEQYF	TGCAGTGCTAAGGAAGCGGGGGGGATCAACTACTACGAGCAGTACTTC
NA	NA	TRBV10-3	TRBJ2-7	CAIAGMGHEQYF	TGTGCCATCGCGGGGATGGGCCACGAGCAGTACTTC
TRBD2	NA	TRBV7-2	TRBJ2-3	CASSKAIAGGEDTQYF	TGTGCCAGCAGCAAAGCCATAGCGGGAGGGGAAGATACGCAGTATTTT
NA	NA	TRBV29-1	TRBJ2-5	CSVPVLGQETQYF	TGCAGCGTTCCCGTCTTGGGGCAAGAGACCCAGTACTTC
NA	few	TRBV29-1	TRBJ2-1	CSVFLDEQFF	TGCAGCGTGTTCCTGGATGAGCAGTTCTTC
TRBD2	NA	TRBV9	TRBJ2-1	CASSGSTSGRYNEQFF	TGTGCCAGCAGCGGGTCGACTAGCGGGAGGTACAATGAGCAGTTCTTC
NA	few	TRBV9	TRBJ1-1	CASSVNPNTEAFF	TGTGCCAGCAGCGTAAATCCCAACACTGAAGCTTTCTTT
NA	NA	TRBV29-1	TRBJ1-1	CSGGLRDTEAFF	TGCAGCGGGGGTTTAAGGGACACTGAAGCTTTCTTT
NA	NA	TRBV3-1	TRBJ2-1	CASSRRGAYNEQFF	TGTGCCAGCTCCCGAAGGGGGGCCTACAATGAGCAGTTCTTC
NA	NA	TRBV20-1	TRBJ2-2	CSARKSWNTGELFF	TGCAGTGCTAGGAAGTCTTGGAACACCGGGGAGCTGTTTTTT
NA	NA	TRBV4-1	TRBJ2-5	CASSHPEGVSETQYF	TGCGCCAGCAGCCACCCCGAAGGGGTGTCGGAGACCCAGTACTTC
TRBD1	NA	TRBV5-6	TRBJ1-2	CASSTGQGAPNTF	TGTGCCAGCAGCACAGGACAGGGGGCACCTAACACCTTC
NA	NA	TRBV20-1	TRBJ1-4	CSAETFEKLFF	TGCAGTGCGGAGACTTTTGAAAAACTGTTTTTT
NA	NA	TRBV4-1	TRBJ2-4	CASSHGAEPGPPKYF	TGCGCCAGCAGCCATGGGGCCGAACCGGGACCACCTAAGTACTTC
NA	few	TRBV7-2	TRBJ2-3	CASSLARNTQYF	TGTGCCAGCAGCTTAGCGCGAAATACGCAGTATTTT
TRBD1	NA	TRBV4-3	TRBJ1-6	CASSQGTGRNSPLHF	TGCGCCAGCAGCCAAGGGACAGGGCGAAATTCACCCCTCCACTTT
NA	NA	TRBV7-2	TRBJ1-2	CASSSYRVGYGYTF	TGTGCCAGCAGCTCCTACAGGGTCGGCTATGGCTACACCTTC
TRBD2	NA	TRBV7-9	TRBJ2-2	CASSGARLAGVTGELFF	TGTGCCAGCAGCGGAGCTCGACTAGCGGGAGTCACCGGGGAGCTGTTTTTT
NA	NA	TRBV6-6	TRBJ2-7	CASSYSSGRGYYEQYF	TGTGCCAGCAGTTACTCGAGTGGCAGGGGCTACTACGAGCAGTACTTC
NA	few	TRBV6-5	TRBJ1-5	CASSSRQLNQPQHF	TGTGCCAGCAGCTCCCGGCAGTTAAATCAGCCCCAGCATTTT
TRBD1	few	TRBV7-2	TRBJ2-1	CASGQATPSSYNEQFF	TGTGCCAGCGGACAGGCCACCCCAAGCTCCTACAATGAGCAGTTCTTC
NA	NA	TRBV7-2	TRBJ1-1	CASSLAPRAEAFF	TGTGCCAGCAGCTTAGCCCCGAGGGCTGAAGCTTTCTTT